This TCR beta chain was obtained from a study of blood T cell repertoires in COVID-19. Profiled with immunoSEQ multiplex PCR; TCRdb holds only in-frame clones, not every one. This repertoire shows some 670,000 clones, around 89% found once; its top ten account for over 0.2%. The trim removed 1 base at V and 5 bases at J, leaving 6 bases unmatched. Germline values: CDR1 SGHTA, CDR2 FQGNSA. The CDR3 length is 15 residues. The TCR sequence derives from a woman younger than 30 with acute or convalescent COVID-19. V is TRBV7-2 and J is TRBJ1-2; 8 nucleotides line up with TRBD1. The sample was peripheral blood. CDR3 region: CASSLVNGQGYGYTF. As DNA, the CDR3 is TGTGCCAGCAGCTTAGTTAATGGACAGGGTTATGGCTACACCTTC.